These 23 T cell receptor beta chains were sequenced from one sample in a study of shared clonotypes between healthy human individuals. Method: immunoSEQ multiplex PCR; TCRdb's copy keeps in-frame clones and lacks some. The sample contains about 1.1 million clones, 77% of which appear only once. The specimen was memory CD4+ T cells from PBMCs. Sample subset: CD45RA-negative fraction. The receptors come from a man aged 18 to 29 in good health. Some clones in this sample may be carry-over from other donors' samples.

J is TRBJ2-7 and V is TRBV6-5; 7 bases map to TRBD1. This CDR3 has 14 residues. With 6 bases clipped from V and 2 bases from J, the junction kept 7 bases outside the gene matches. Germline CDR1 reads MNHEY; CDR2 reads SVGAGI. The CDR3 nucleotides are TGTGCCAGCAGGGCGGACAGGCCCCCCTACGAGCAGTACTTC. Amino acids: CASRADRPPYEQYF.

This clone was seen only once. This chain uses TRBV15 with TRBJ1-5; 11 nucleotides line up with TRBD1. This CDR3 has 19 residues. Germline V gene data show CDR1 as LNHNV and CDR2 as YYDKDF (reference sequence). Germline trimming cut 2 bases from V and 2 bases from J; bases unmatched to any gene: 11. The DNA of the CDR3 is TGTGCCACCAGCAGACCCGGACAGGGGGCCGGGTTGGGCAATCAGCCCCAGCATTTT. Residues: CATSRPGQGAGLGNQPQHF.

CDR3 nucleotides: TGTGCCAGCAGTTTATTGGACAGGGGGCCAGCTTTCTTT. This translates into CASSLLDRGPAFF. V is TRBV27 and J is TRBJ1-1; 11 positions match TRBD1. Per germline, CDR1 MNHEY and CDR2 SMNVEV (reference sequence). The CDR3 has 13 amino acids. With 1 base clipped from V and 10 bases from J, the junction kept 2 bases outside the gene matches.

CDR3 nucleotide sequence: TGTGCCAGCAGCTTGGGGAGGATTCACCAAGAGACCCAGTACTTC. Encoded protein: CASSLGRIHQETQYF. The chain uses TRBV5-4 and TRBJ2-5; D might be TRBD2 (5 bases). Germline lookup yields CDR1 SGHNT and CDR2 YYREEE (reference sequence). Trimming pared 0 bases from V and 0 bases from J, leaving 9 bases between. The CDR3 totals 15 residues. Based on the CDR3 plus reference TRBV5-4 and TRBJ2-5, the full variable domain is ETGVTQSPTHLIKTRGQQVTLRCSSQSGHNTVSWYQQALGQGPQFIFQYYREEENGRGNFPPRFSGLQFPNYSSELNVNALELDDSALYLCASSLGRIHQETQYFGPGTRLLVL.

In nucleotides, the CDR3 is TGTGCCAGCAGTAGGGGGAGGAACTACAATGAGCAGTTCTTC. It specifies CASSRGRNYNEQFF. The chain uses TRBV25-1 and TRBJ2-1; D may correspond to TRBD1 or TRBD2 (6 bases each). The CDR3 totals 14 residues. The V end was cut by 5 bases, the J end by 3 bases, with 11 bases between. CDR1 and CDR2 (germline): MGHDK, SYGVNS.

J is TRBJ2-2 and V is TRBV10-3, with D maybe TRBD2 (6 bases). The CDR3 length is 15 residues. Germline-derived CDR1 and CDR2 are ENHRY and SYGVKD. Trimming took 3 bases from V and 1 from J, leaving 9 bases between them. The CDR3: CAISDRRVNTGELFF. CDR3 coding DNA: TGTGCCATCAGTGATCGGAGGGTGAACACCGGGGAGCTGTTTTTT.

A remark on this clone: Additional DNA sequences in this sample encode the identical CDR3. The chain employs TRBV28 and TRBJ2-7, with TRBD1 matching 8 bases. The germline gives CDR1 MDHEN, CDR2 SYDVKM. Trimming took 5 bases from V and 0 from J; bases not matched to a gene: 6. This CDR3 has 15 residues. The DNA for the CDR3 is TGTGCCAGCAGTCCTCGGACAGGGAGCTCCTACGAGCAGTACTTC. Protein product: CASSPRTGSSYEQYF.

CDR3 coding DNA: TGTGCCAGCAATGTAGTTGAAAAGGGTTACGAGCAGTACTTC. As protein: CASNVVEKGYEQYF. The rearrangement links TRBV6-4 to TRBJ2-7; D unresolved. CDR1 MRHNA and CDR2 SNTAGT come from the germline V gene. The CDR3 totals 14 residues. Trimming stripped 7 bases from V and 4 bases from J, with 17 bases between.

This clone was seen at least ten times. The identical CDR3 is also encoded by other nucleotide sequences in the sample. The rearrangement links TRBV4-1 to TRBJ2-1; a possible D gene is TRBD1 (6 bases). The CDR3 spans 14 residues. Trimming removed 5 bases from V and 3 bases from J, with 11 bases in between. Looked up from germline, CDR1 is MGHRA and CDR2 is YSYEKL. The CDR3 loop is CASSSVTGYNEQFF. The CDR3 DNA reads TGCGCCAGCAGCTCTGTGACAGGCTACAATGAGCAGTTCTTC.

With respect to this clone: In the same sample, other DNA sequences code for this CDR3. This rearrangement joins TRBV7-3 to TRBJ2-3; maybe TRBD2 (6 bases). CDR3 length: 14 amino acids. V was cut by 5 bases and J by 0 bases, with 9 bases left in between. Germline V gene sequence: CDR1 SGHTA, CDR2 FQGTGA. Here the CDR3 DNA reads TGTGCCAGCAGCCTAGGGACTAGCACAGATACGCAGTATTTT. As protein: CASSLGTSTDTQYF.

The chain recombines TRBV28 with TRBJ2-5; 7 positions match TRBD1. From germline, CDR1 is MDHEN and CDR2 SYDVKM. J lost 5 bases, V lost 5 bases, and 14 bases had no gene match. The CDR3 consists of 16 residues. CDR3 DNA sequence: TGTGCCAGCAGTCTCAGGGGCCTAGGGGGCAGGGAGACCCAGTACTTC. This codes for CASSLRGLGGRETQYF.

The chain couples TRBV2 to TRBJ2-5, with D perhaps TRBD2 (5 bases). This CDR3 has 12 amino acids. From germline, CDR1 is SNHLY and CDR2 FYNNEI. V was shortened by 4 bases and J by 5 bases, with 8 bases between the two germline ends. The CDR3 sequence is CASSGSGETQYF. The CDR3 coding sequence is TGTGCCAGCAGTGGGAGCGGCGAGACCCAGTACTTC.

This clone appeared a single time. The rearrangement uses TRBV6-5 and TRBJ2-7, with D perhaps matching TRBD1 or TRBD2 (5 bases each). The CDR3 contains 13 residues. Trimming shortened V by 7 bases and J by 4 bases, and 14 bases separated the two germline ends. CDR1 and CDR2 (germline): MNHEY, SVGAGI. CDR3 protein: CASMYGAKYEQYF. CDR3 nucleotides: TGTGCCAGCATGTACGGGGCAAAATACGAGCAGTACTTC.

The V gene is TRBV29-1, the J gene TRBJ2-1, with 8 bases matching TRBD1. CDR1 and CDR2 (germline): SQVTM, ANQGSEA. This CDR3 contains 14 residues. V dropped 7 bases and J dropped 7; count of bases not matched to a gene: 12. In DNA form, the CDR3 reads TGCAGCGCCCAGGTAGACAGGGGTTATAATGAGCAGTTCTTC. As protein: CSAQVDRGYNEQFF.

The CDR3 spells CASSQTSGTSYTDTQYF. CDR3 bases: TGTGCCAGCTCCCAAACTTCCGGGACCTCCTACACAGATACGCAGTATTTT. The genes are TRBV18 and TRBJ2-3; D may correspond to TRBD1 or TRBD2 (5 bases each). The CDR3 is 17 residues long. Germline V gene sequence: CDR1 KGHSH, CDR2 LQKENI. Trimming pared 6 bases from V and 2 bases from J, leaving 21 bases between.

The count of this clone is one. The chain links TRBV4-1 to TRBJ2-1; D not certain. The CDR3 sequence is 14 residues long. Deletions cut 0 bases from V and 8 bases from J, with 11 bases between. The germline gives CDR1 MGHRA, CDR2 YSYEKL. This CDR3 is CASSQDPRMHEQFF. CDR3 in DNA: TGCGCCAGCAGCCAAGATCCGCGGATGCATGAGCAGTTCTTC.

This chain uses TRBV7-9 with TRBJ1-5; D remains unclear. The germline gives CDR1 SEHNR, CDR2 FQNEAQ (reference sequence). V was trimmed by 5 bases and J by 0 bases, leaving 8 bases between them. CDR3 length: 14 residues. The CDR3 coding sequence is TGTGCCAGCAGCCCCGTGGATAGCAATCAGCCCCAGCATTTT. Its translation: CASSPVDSNQPQHF.

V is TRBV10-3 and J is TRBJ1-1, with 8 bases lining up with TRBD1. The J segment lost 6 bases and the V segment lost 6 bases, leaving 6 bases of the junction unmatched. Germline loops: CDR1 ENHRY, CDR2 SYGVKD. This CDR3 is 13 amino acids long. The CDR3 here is CAISDQGASEAFF. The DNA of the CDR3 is TGTGCCATCAGCGACCAGGGGGCCTCTGAAGCTTTCTTT.

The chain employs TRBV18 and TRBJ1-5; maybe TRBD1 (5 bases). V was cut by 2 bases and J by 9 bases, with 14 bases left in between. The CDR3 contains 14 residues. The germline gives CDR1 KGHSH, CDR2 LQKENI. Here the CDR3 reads CASSPTTGDAPQHF. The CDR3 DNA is TGTGCCAGCTCACCAACGACGGGGGATGCGCCCCAGCATTTT.

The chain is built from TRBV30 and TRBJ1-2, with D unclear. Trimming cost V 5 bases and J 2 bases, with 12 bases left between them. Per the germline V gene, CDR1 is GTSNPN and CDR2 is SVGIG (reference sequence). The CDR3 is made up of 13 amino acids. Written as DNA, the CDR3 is TGTGCCTGGGTCCCAGGTGGGAACTATGGCTACACCTTC. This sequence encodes CAWVPGGNYGYTF.

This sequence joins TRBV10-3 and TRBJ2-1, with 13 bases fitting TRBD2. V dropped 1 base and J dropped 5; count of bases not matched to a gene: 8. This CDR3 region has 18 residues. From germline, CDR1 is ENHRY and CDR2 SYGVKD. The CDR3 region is CAISEYVGLAGLDNEQFF. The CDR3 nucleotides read TGTGCCATCAGTGAGTACGTGGGACTAGCGGGACTAGACAATGAGCAGTTCTTC.

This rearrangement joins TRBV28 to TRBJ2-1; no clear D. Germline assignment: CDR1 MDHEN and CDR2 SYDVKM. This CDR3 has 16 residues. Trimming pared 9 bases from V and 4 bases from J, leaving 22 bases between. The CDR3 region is CASCVWSGLAYNEQFF. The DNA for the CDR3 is TGTGCCAGTTGTGTTTGGTCGGGCTTGGCGTACAATGAGCAGTTCTTC.

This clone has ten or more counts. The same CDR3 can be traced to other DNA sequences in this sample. Here the CDR3 reads CASSYTSAGANVLTF. The CDR3 DNA sequence: TGTGCCAGCAGTTACACAAGTGCCGGGGCCAACGTCCTGACTTTC. The chain couples TRBV6-6 to TRBJ2-6; no clear D. CDR3 length: 15 residues. Per germline, CDR1 MNHNY and CDR2 SVGAGI (reference sequence). V dropped 2 bases and J dropped 4 bases, with 9 bases sitting between them.